This TCR beta chain was documented in a study of T cells after yellow fever vaccination. TCRdb used MiXCR to reprocess the 5' RACE reads, holding one entry per CDR3 protein. The data hold 120,000 to 150,000 distinct CDR3 sequences, with about 8% observed a single time. Overall study results and limits: A weaker secondary response peaked on day 5, the primary on day 15. Highly abundant clonotypes carried over from the bulk population could end up in FACS-sorted repertoires as contaminants. Subsequent to the booster, the majority of primary-vaccination clones reappeared (about 97% CD4, roughly 90% CD8).

This clonotype was detected only a few times. No antigen is known for it. The J segment lost 5 bases and the V segment lost 2 bases, leaving 1 base of the junction unmatched. The length of the CDR3 is 13 residues. Germline values: CDR1 KGHSH, CDR2 LQKENI. The chain employs TRBV18 and TRBJ2-3; TRBD2 agrees at 7 bases. The sample in question was CD4+ T cells sorted from PBMCs, obtained 5 days after the yellow fever booster vaccination. This sequence originates from a man aged 25-45 years who received the YFV17D yellow fever vaccine. The CDR3 spells CASSPAGEDTQYF. The CDR3 DNA reads as TGTGCCAGCTCACCAGCGGGGGAAGATACGCAGTATTTT.